The next 25 T cell receptor beta chains were all read from a single sample in a study of blood T cell repertoires in COVID-19. Sequencing used immunoSEQ multiplex PCR; TCRdb keeps in-frame clones, though not all of them. This repertoire shows about 59,000 clones, about 86% found once; its top ten account for 25% to 30%. Source material: peripheral blood. These receptors were taken from a woman of 80 years or more with active or convalescent COVID-19.

Here the CDR3 reads CASSVGQAINEQFF. The CDR3 region has the DNA TGCGCCAGCAGCGTCGGACAGGCGATTAATGAGCAGTTCTTC. V usage is TRBV5-1 and J usage is TRBJ2-1; the match to TRBD1 covers 7 bases. This CDR3 comprises 14 residues. Trimming took 4 bases from V and 7 from J; bases not matched to a gene: 8. Germline V gene sequence: CDR1 SGHRS, CDR2 YFSETQ.

The V and J genes are TRBV6-9 and TRBJ1-5; possibly TRBD1 for D (6 bases). Germline CDR1 is MNHGY and CDR2 is SVAAGI. The CDR3 has 16 residues. The germline V and J ends were trimmed by 1 base and 0 bases, with 10 bases remaining between them. CDR3 region: CASSYCWDISNQPQHF. Written as DNA, the CDR3 is TGTGCCAGCAGTTATTGTTGGGACATTAGCAATCAGCCCCAGCATTTT.

The V call is TRBV7-3, the J call TRBJ1-1; 7 bases are a match to TRBD1. J gave up 4 bases and V 5 bases, and 16 bases lay outside the gene matches. This CDR3 comprises 17 residues. Germline V gives CDR1 SGHTA, CDR2 FQGTGA. In nucleotides, the CDR3 is TGTGCCAGCAGCCCGTTTGGGGGACAGAGGGGAAGCACTGAAGCTTTCTTT. Its protein is CASSPFGGQRGSTEAFF.

The chain employs TRBV2 and TRBJ2-7; 9 bases line up with TRBD1. The junction had 7 bases not matched to a gene; V was cut back by 8 bases and J by 2 bases. CDR1 and CDR2 from the germline V gene are SNHLY and FYNNEI. The length of the CDR3 is 14 residues. The CDR3 reads CASQMTGGAYEQYF. The CDR3 nucleotides are TGTGCCAGCCAAATGACAGGGGGAGCCTACGAGCAGTACTTC.

The genes are TRBV6-2 or TRBV6-3 and TRBJ1-1; perhaps TRBD1 as D (6 bases). The ends were cut back, 6 bases at V and 4 bases at J, with 12 bases in the middle. The CDR3 is 13 residues long. Germline V gene lookup returns CDR1 MNHEY and CDR2 SVGEGT. Here the CDR3 DNA reads TGTGCCAGCAGCACCACAGGGCGCACTGAAGCTTTCTTT. It translates to CASSTTGRTEAFF.

This clone was counted a single time. V is TRBV6-2 or TRBV6-3 and J is TRBJ2-5; D not resolved. The CDR3 contains 12 residues. The germline V gene has CDR1 MNHEY and CDR2 SVGEGT. The V end lost 2 bases, the J end lost 4 bases, and 5 bases lay between the germline ends. Written as DNA, the CDR3 is TGTGCCAGCAGTTACGTCGTAGAGACCCAGTACTTC. Its protein is CASSYVVETQYF.

The V call is TRBV7-9, the J call TRBJ1-1, with a weak D call TRBD1 (5 bases). This CDR3 has 14 amino acids. Trimming took 4 bases from V and 0 from J, leaving 9 bases between them. The germline V gene encodes CDR1 SEHNR and CDR2 FQNEAQ (reference sequence). CDR3 sequence (DNA): TGTGCCAGCAGCTGGGCAGGGATGAACACTGAAGCTTTCTTT. Translation: CASSWAGMNTEAFF.

In its sample, this clone was seen a few times. The chain recombines TRBV4-2 with TRBJ1-5, with D hard to call. V was pared by 6 bases and J by 4 bases, with 13 bases between. Germline V gene lookup returns CDR1 LGHNA and CDR2 YNFKEQ. This CDR3 is built from 14 residues. CDR3 nucleotide sequence: TGTGCCAGCAGTGACCCACAGCAGAATCAGCCCCAGCATTTT. Encoded protein: CASSDPQQNQPQHF.

The rearrangement links TRBV2 to TRBJ2-7, with TRBD1 matching over 10 bases. Germline lookup yields CDR1 SNHLY and CDR2 FYNNEI. This CDR3 is 14 amino acids long. The junction had 9 bases not matched to a gene; V was cut back by 8 bases and J by 5 bases. CDR3 sequence reads: CASYMDRGFHEQYF. The CDR3 coding sequence is TGTGCCAGCTATATGGACAGGGGGTTCCACGAGCAGTACTTC. Full variable domain (missing parts from reference TRBV2 and TRBJ2-7): EPEVTQTPSHQVTQMGQEVILRCVPISNHLYFYWYRQILGQKVEFLVSFYNNEISEKSEIFDDQFSVERPDGSNFTLKIRSTKLEDSAMYFCASYMDRGFHEQYFGPGTRLTVT.

The rearrangement uses TRBV29-1 and TRBJ2-2; 7 positions match TRBD1. With V trimmed by 4 bases and J by 7 bases, 9 bases remained unmatched. CDR1 is SQVTM and CDR2 is ANQGSEA in the germline V gene. This CDR3 has 14 amino acids. DNA for the CDR3: TGCAGCGTTGTATATGGGACAGTCAACGGGGAGCTGTTTTTT. This encodes CSVVYGTVNGELFF.

This clone turned up a few times. The gene calls are TRBV3-1 (or the pseudogene TRBV3-2) and TRBJ1-6; D perhaps matches TRBD1 (6 bases). V was trimmed by 3 bases and J by 0 bases, leaving 15 bases between them. The CDR3 length is 18 residues. CDR1 is LGHDT and CDR2 is YNNKEL in the germline V gene (reference sequence). This CDR3 reads CASSHKRQDSSYNSPLHF. The CDR3 coding sequence is TGTGCCAGCAGCCATAAGAGACAGGATAGCTCCTATAATTCACCCCTCCACTTT.

The rearrangement joins TRBV18 to TRBJ1-6; D is possibly TRBD1 (5 bases). This CDR3 comprises 12 residues. V was trimmed by 2 bases and J by 15 bases, leaving 11 bases between them. Germline V gene sequence: CDR1 KGHSH, CDR2 LQKENI. The CDR3 sequence is CASSPDSPNLHF. CDR3 nucleotides: TGTGCCAGCTCACCAGACAGCCCTAACCTCCACTTT.

V is TRBV9 and J is TRBJ2-1; tentative D call: TRBD1 (5 bases). Germline V gene data show CDR1 as SGDLS and CDR2 as YYNGEE. V was clipped by 0 bases and J by 2 bases, with 9 bases between them. This CDR3 region has 15 residues. DNA of the CDR3: TGTGCCAGCAGCGTAGCTACAGGAGCCTACAATGAGCAGTTCTTC. Protein: CASSVATGAYNEQFF.

The count of this clone is one. The V call is TRBV27, the J call TRBJ2-7; D is undetermined. CDR3 length: 13 residues. The germline V and J ends were trimmed by 3 bases and 2 bases, with 8 bases remaining between them. Germline V CDR1 and CDR2: MNHEY, SMNVEV (reference sequence). CDR3 in DNA: TGTGCCAGCAGTTTTAACACAGCCTACGAGCAGTACTTC. Translation: CASSFNTAYEQYF.

The chain combines TRBV6-2 or TRBV6-3 with TRBJ1-5; D not resolved. Germline CDR1 reads MNHEY; CDR2 reads SVGEGT. The CDR3 runs to 13 residues. V lost 4 bases to trimming and J lost 1 base, with 5 bases between them. CDR3 sequence (DNA): TGTGCCAGCAGTTTTCAAAGCAATCAGCCCCAGCATTTT. This sequence encodes CASSFQSNQPQHF.

This clone was seen more than once but under ten times. The rearrangement uses TRBV29-1 and TRBJ1-2, with D perhaps TRBD1 (5 bases). V was pared by 4 bases and J by 4 bases, with 13 bases between. The CDR3 spans 13 residues. CDR1 is SQVTM and CDR2 is ANQGSEA in the germline V gene. This CDR3 is CSVATGSIYGYTF. In nucleotides, the CDR3 is TGCAGCGTTGCTACAGGTAGCATCTATGGCTACACCTTC. The full variable domain, in which reference TRBV29-1 and TRBJ1-2 provide the parts outside the CDR3, is SAVISQKPSRDICQRGTSLTIQCQVDSQVTMMFWYRQQPGQSLTLIATANQGSEATYESGFVIDKFPISRPNLTFSTLTVSNMSPEDSSIYLCSVATGSIYGYTFGSGTRLTVV.

The chain uses TRBV11-2 and TRBJ1-1, with 8 bases aligning to TRBD1. The V and J ends lost 3 bases and 4 bases, in that order; junction bases with no gene match: 7. This CDR3 has 15 amino acids. Germline CDR1 reads SGHAT; CDR2 reads FQNNGV. This chain's CDR3 is CASSFGQGAGTEAFF. CDR3 nucleotides: TGTGCCAGCAGCTTCGGTCAGGGGGCAGGCACTGAAGCTTTCTTT.

The V and J genes are TRBV6-2 or TRBV6-3 and TRBJ2-5; 12 bases agree with TRBD2. Looked up from germline, CDR1 is MNHEY and CDR2 is SVGEGT. The CDR3 is made up of 16 amino acids. After removal of 4 bases from V and 0 bases from J, the junction contained 3 bases not matched to a gene. The DNA of the CDR3 is TGTGCCAGCAGTTCACTAGCGGGGGGACACCAAGAGACCCAGTACTTC. This gives the protein CASSSLAGGHQETQYF.

The chain has TRBV5-6 and TRBJ2-6; 10 nucleotides match TRBD2. With V trimmed by 2 bases and J by 4 bases, 6 bases remained unmatched. This CDR3 contains 17 residues. Germline lookup yields CDR1 SGHDT and CDR2 YYEEEE. The CDR3 here is CASSFERGGTGANVLTF. The CDR3 nucleotides read TGTGCCAGCAGCTTCGAGCGGGGGGGCACGGGGGCCAACGTCCTGACTTTC.

This clone has a handful of counts. This chain joins TRBV5-1 and TRBJ2-2; 9 bases agree with TRBD2. CDR1 is SGHRS and CDR2 is YFSETQ in the germline V gene. The trim removed 4 bases at V and 1 base at J, leaving 5 bases unmatched. The CDR3 extends over 16 amino acids. The CDR3 DNA sequence: TGCGCCAGCAGCCAACTAGCGGGCGAGAACACCGGGGAGCTGTTTTTT. It encodes CASSQLAGENTGELFF.

The sample holds a few counts of this clone. J is TRBJ1-6 and V is TRBV27, with D possibly being TRBD1 (5 bases). Germline CDR1 and CDR2: MNHEY and SMNVEV (reference sequence). The CDR3 length is 14 residues. V shed 3 bases and J shed 6 bases, with 9 bases lying between them. The chain's CDR3 is CASSFARANSPLHF. The CDR3 DNA reads TGTGCCAGCAGTTTTGCCAGGGCTAATTCACCCCTCCACTTT.

The chain links TRBV28 to TRBJ1-1; D not certain. In germline, CDR1 is MDHEN, CDR2 SYDVKM. Trimming took 3 bases from V and 0 from J, leaving 8 bases between them. CDR3 size: 14 residues. CDR3 in amino acids: CASSLLQLNTEAFF. The CDR3 DNA reads as TGTGCCAGCAGTTTGTTACAGTTGAACACTGAAGCTTTCTTT.

V usage is TRBV2 and J usage is TRBJ1-6; perhaps TRBD1 as D (6 bases). The V gene's germline CDR1 is SNHLY and CDR2 FYNNEI. Trimming cost V 7 bases and J 0 bases, with 10 bases left between them. The CDR3 extends over 15 amino acids. CDR3: CASNGQSSYNSPLHF. The CDR3 DNA reads TGTGCCAGCAACGGACAGAGCTCCTATAATTCACCCCTCCACTTT.

V is TRBV5-1 and J is TRBJ1-1, with D possibly matching TRBD1 (5 bases). Germline V gene data show CDR1 as SGHRS and CDR2 as YFSETQ. Trimming took 4 bases from V and 3 from J, leaving 13 bases between them. The CDR3 runs 14 residues. The CDR3, as DNA: TGCGCCAGCAGCCCACTCGGGGGAGACACTGAAGCTTTCTTT. Residues: CASSPLGGDTEAFF.

V is TRBV5-6 and J is TRBJ1-1, with D perhaps matching TRBD1 (5 bases). CDR1 SGHDT and CDR2 YYEEEE come from the germline V gene. The V end lost 6 bases, the J end lost 2 bases, and 14 bases lay between the germline ends. CDR3 length: 14 amino acids. DNA for the CDR3: TGTGCCAGCACTTGGGGCGCACAAAACACTGAAGCTTTCTTT. It specifies CASTWGAQNTEAFF. The variable domain in full, completed from reference TRBV5-6 and TRBJ1-1, reads DAGVTQSPTHLIKTRGQQVTLRCSPKSGHDTVSWYQQALGQGPQFIFQYYEEEERQRGNFPDRFSGHQFPNYSSELNVNALLLGDSALYLCASTWGAQNTEAFFGQGTRLTVV.